These T cell receptor beta chains were read from a single sample in a study of OX40 agonist ivuxolimab in advanced cancers. Assay: immunoSEQ multiplex PCR; the TCRdb copy retains only in-frame clones and omits some. Of about 110,000 clones listed, about 91% were seen once; the top ten hold 1.2%. Sequenced material: CD4+ or CD8+ T cells sorted from blood, taken in a trial of the OX40 agonist ivuxolimab. These TCRs come from an adult with an advanced solid tumor such as melanoma, head and neck, liver or kidney cancer. Each CDR3 is given with its conserved first and last residue. D genes are given only for firm matches. Some rows have no size entry. The others give once, few or many, or a class for an expanded clone.

J	length	D	V	size	CDR3	DNA
TRBJ2-3	14	NA	TRBV9	NA	CASSQGNPTDTQYF	TGTGCCAGCAGTCAAGGGAACCCGACAGATACGCAGTATTTT
TRBJ1-2	15	NA	TRBV7-9	NA	CASSLASPGAGGYTF	TGTGCCAGCAGCTTAGCTTCCCCGGGGGCAGGTGGCTACACCTTC
TRBJ2-6	19	TRBD1	TRBV28	NA	CASSKFIRDRVPGANVLTF	TGTGCCAGCAGTAAATTCATCCGGGACAGAGTACCTGGGGCCAACGTCCTGACTTTC
TRBJ1-5	13	NA	TRBV18	NA	CASSEQGWQPQHF	TGTGCCAGCTCAGAACAGGGTTGGCAGCCCCAGCATTTT
TRBJ1-2	14	NA	TRBV6-1	NA	CASSEFPRAWGYTF	TGTGCCAGCAGTGAATTCCCCAGGGCCTGGGGCTACACCTTC
TRBJ1-2	11	NA	TRBV6-6	few	CASTAGAGYTF	TGTGCCAGCACCGCTGGGGCTGGCTACACCTTC
TRBJ2-5	15	TRBD2	TRBV7-7	NA	CASSPGAGGQETQYF	TGTGCTAGCAGCCCAGGCGCGGGGGGCCAAGAGACCCAGTACTTC
TRBJ2-7	15	TRBD1	TRBV6-5	NA	CASSYTGTGTFEQYF	TGTGCCAGCAGTTACACCGGGACAGGGACTTTCGAGCAGTACTTC
TRBJ2-1	13	TRBD2	TRBV7-9	NA	CASSSSGGSNRFF	TGTGCCAGCAGCTCATCGGGCGGGAGTAATCGGTTCTTC
TRBJ2-3	16	TRBD2	TRBV2	NA	CASSEGNGRARDTQYF	TGTGCCAGCAGTGAAGGCAACGGGAGGGCCCGGGATACGCAGTATTTT
TRBJ1-5	15	TRBD1	TRBV19	NA	CASSVGTGYNQPQHF	TGTGCCAGTAGTGTCGGGACAGGGTACAATCAGCCCCAGCATTTT
TRBJ2-7	20	NA	TRBV21-1	NA	CASSFPRTGTPGVPSYEQYF	TGTGCCAGCAGCTTCCCGAGGACAGGGACTCCCGGAGTCCCCTCCTACGAGCAGTACTTC
TRBJ1-5	15	NA	TRBV19	once	CASSMPGTRNQPQHF	TGTGCCAGTAGTATGCCGGGCACTAGGAATCAGCCCCAGCATTTT
TRBJ1-3	14	NA	TRBV11-2	NA	CASSLPGQSSTIYF	TGTGCCAGCAGCTTACCCGGACAGTCGAGCACCATATATTTT
TRBJ2-4	13	NA	TRBV29-1	NA	CSVEAPLKNIQYF	TGCAGCGTTGAAGCCCCACTCAAAAACATTCAGTACTTC
TRBJ2-5	19	NA	TRBV21-1	once	CASSKMVQGAPLGQETQYF	TGTGCCAGCAGCAAAATGGTACAGGGGGCCCCCCTGGGCCAAGAGACCCAGTACTTC
TRBJ1-4	15	NA	TRBV9	NA	CASSVGLVPNEKLFF	TGTGCCAGCAGCGTAGGTCTGGTCCCTAATGAAAAACTGTTTTTT
TRBJ2-2	15	NA	TRBV9	NA	CASSVVTGDTGELFF	TGTGCCAGCAGCGTAGTCACTGGGGACACCGGGGAGCTGTTTTTT
TRBJ1-2	14	NA	TRBV6-5	NA	CASSLRRVLYGYTF	TGTGCCAGCAGTCTCCGTCGGGTTCTCTATGGCTACACCTTC
TRBJ2-3	12	NA	TRBV29-1	NA	CSVGATGDTQYF	TGCAGCGTAGGCGCTACTGGAGATACGCAGTATTTT
TRBJ2-7	15	NA	TRBV18	NA	CASSPLSGPTYEQYF	TGTGCCAGCTCACCGCTGTCGGGACCGACCTACGAGCAGTACTTC
TRBJ2-3	12	NA	TRBV6-5	once	CAIGGGTDTQYF	TGTGCCATCGGCGGGGGCACAGATACGCAGTATTTT
TRBJ2-3	16	TRBD2	TRBV4-3	once	CASSPYVGRATDTQYF	TGCGCCAGCAGCCCGTACGTGGGGAGGGCGACAGATACGCAGTATTTT
TRBJ2-5	13	NA	TRBV9	NA	CASSVQGGETQYF	TGTGCCAGCAGCGTTCAGGGAGGAGAGACCCAGTACTTC
TRBJ2-2	15	TRBD2	TRBV19	NA	CASSGLATNTGELFF	TGTGCCAGTAGTGGACTAGCGACGAACACCGGGGAGCTGTTTTTT
TRBJ2-1	14	NA	TRBV5-1	NA	CASSLATGLNEQFF	TGCGCCAGCAGCTTGGCCACTGGCCTTAATGAGCAGTTCTTC
TRBJ1-5	16	TRBD1	TRBV27	NA	CASSRTGTSYSEPQHF	TGTGCCAGCAGCAGGACAGGGACCTCTTATTCGGAGCCCCAGCATTTT
TRBJ2-3	15	TRBD1	TRBV12-5	NA	CASGNRTGGRNTQYF	TGTGCTAGTGGTAACCGGACAGGGGGGCGGAATACGCAGTATTTT
TRBJ2-5	12	NA	TRBV28	NA	CASSLRGETQYF	TGTGCCAGCAGTTTACGCGGAGAGACCCAGTACTTC
TRBJ2-3	15	NA	TRBV28	NA	CASSTSGSSTDTQYF	TGTGCCAGCAGTACATCGGGGTCTAGCACAGATACGCAGTATTTT
TRBJ2-4	17	TRBD2	TRBV19	NA	CASSMGGGDLAKNIQYF	TGTGCCAGTAGTATGGGTGGGGGGGACTTAGCCAAAAACATTCAGTACTTC
TRBJ2-7	14	TRBD1	TRBV15	NA	CATSRGQGASEQYF	TGTGCCACCAGCAGAGGACAGGGGGCCTCCGAGCAGTACTTC
TRBJ2-7	15	NA	TRBV6-6	NA	CASSTPHRLPYEQYF	TGTGCCAGCAGTACCCCCCACAGGCTCCCCTACGAGCAGTACTTC
TRBJ1-5	15	NA	TRBV6-5	NA	CASSYSYREDQPQHF	TGTGCCAGCAGTTACTCGTACAGGGAGGATCAGCCCCAGCATTTT
TRBJ2-2	15	NA	TRBV5-8	NA	CASSHSGQGAGELFF	TGTGCCAGCAGCCATTCGGGACAAGGGGCTGGGGAGCTGTTTTTT
TRBJ2-7	18	TRBD2	TRBV7-2	NA	CASSTDVGGAGNSYEQYF	TGTGCCAGCAGCACAGATGTTGGGGGAGCGGGAAACTCCTACGAGCAGTACTTC
TRBJ1-3	14	NA	TRBV7-6	few	CASSLANPGNTIYF	TGTGCCAGCAGCTTAGCTAATCCTGGAAACACCATATATTTT
TRBJ2-3	16	NA	TRBV14	NA	CASSQEGTGRSYTQYF	TGTGCCAGCAGCCAAGAGGGAACGGGAAGGAGCTATACGCAGTATTTT
TRBJ1-1	14	NA	TRBV10-3	NA	CAIRGDYLNTEAFF	TGTGCCATCAGGGGGGACTATTTGAACACTGAAGCTTTCTTT
TRBJ2-7	11	NA	TRBV5-1	NA	CASLGGHEQYF	TGCGCCAGCTTGGGGGGCCACGAGCAGTACTTC
TRBJ2-3	17	TRBD2	TRBV5-1	NA	CASSLAGWQTSTDTQYF	TGCGCCAGCAGCTTAGCGGGGTGGCAAACTAGCACAGATACGCAGTATTTT
TRBJ2-1	16	TRBD2	TRBV7-9	NA	CASRGGAPSSYNEQFF	TGTGCCAGCAGGGGAGGGGCCCCCTCTTCCTACAATGAGCAGTTCTTC
TRBJ2-2	15	NA	TRBV19	NA	CASSEGVANTGELFF	TGTGCCAGTAGTGAAGGTGTCGCGAACACCGGGGAGCTGTTTTTT
TRBJ1-1	16	NA	TRBV5-5	once	CASSLTPKAVGTEAFF	TGTGCCAGCAGCTTGACCCCGAAGGCTGTGGGCACTGAAGCTTTCTTT
TRBJ2-7	13	NA	TRBV6-1	NA	CASSDWVIHEQYF	TGTGCCAGCAGTGACTGGGTGATTCACGAGCAGTACTTC
TRBJ2-5	13	NA	TRBV9	NA	CASSETSTETQYF	TGTGCCAGCAGCGAAACTAGTACAGAGACCCAGTACTTC
TRBJ2-7	16	TRBD1	TRBV19	NA	CASSISPGQGPYEQYF	TGTGCCAGTAGTATATCCCCGGGACAGGGCCCCTACGAGCAGTACTTC
TRBJ2-5	14	NA	TRBV6-5	NA	CASSYRGREETQYF	TGTGCCAGCAGTTACCGGGGGCGGGAAGAGACCCAGTACTTC
TRBJ2-7	14	NA	TRBV7-6	NA	CASSSLAEGYEQYF	TGTGCCAGCAGCTCTTTAGCGGAAGGCTACGAGCAGTACTTC
TRBJ2-2	13	NA	TRBV5-1	NA	CASSPQGPGELFF	TGCGCCAGCAGCCCACAGGGACCCGGGGAGCTGTTTTTT
TRBJ2-7	15	TRBD2	TRBV14	NA	CASSQNPGGSYEQYF	TGTGCCAGCAGCCAGAATCCGGGAGGTTCCTACGAGCAGTACTTC
TRBJ1-2	12	NA	TRBV12-5	NA	CASGGLYYGYTF	TGTGCTAGTGGGGGGCTGTACTATGGCTACACCTTC
TRBJ2-7	13	NA	TRBV27	NA	CASSSILRSEQYF	TGTGCCAGCAGTTCCATCCTGCGGTCCGAGCAGTACTTC
TRBJ2-7	13	NA	TRBV10-1	NA	CASSTDNSYEQYF	TGCGCCAGCAGTACGGACAACTCCTACGAGCAGTACTTC
TRBJ2-5	16	NA	TRBV7-9	NA	CASSLRDPPSVETQYF	TGTGCCAGCAGCCTCCGGGACCCACCCAGTGTGGAGACCCAGTACTTC
TRBJ2-1	15	TRBD2	TRBV5-1	NA	CASSFTSVSYNEQFF	TGCGCCAGCAGCTTTACTAGCGTCTCCTACAATGAGCAGTTCTTC
TRBJ1-1	14	TRBD1	TRBV30	NA	CAWSLKGAYTEAFF	TGTGCCTGGAGTTTGAAGGGGGCCTACACTGAAGCTTTCTTT
TRBJ1-2	15	NA	TRBV6-1	NA	CASSPSWGLGYGYTF	TGTGCCAGCAGTCCTTCTTGGGGTCTAGGCTATGGCTACACCTTC
TRBJ2-2	12	NA	TRBV30	NA	CAWRPNTGELFF	TGTGCCTGGAGGCCGAACACCGGGGAGCTGTTTTTT
TRBJ2-6	16	NA	TRBV7-2	NA	CASSLAGDWGANVLTF	TGTGCCAGCAGCCTAGCAGGGGATTGGGGGGCCAACGTCCTGACTTTC